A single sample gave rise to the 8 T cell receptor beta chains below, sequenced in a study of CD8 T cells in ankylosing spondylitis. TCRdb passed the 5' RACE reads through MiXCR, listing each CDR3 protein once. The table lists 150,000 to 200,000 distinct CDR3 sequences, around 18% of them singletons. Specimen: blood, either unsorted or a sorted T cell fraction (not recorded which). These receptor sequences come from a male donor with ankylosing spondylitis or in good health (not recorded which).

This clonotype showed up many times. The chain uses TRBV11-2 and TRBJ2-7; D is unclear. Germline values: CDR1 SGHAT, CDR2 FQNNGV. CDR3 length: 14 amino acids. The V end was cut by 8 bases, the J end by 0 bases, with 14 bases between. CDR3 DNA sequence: TGTGCCAGCTCCCAGGACGTGAGCTCCTACGAGCAGTACTTC. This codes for CASSQDVSSYEQYF.

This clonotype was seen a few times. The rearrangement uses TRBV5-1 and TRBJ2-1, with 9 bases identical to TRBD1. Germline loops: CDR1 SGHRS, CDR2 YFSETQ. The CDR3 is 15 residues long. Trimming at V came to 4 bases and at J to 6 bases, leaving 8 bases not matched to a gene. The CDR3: CASSPGQGRPNEQFF. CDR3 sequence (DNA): TGCGCCAGCAGCCCTGGACAGGGGAGACCCAATGAGCAGTTCTTC.

In DNA form, the CDR3 reads TGTGCCAGCCTCCTAGCGGGAGCACCAGATACGCAGTATTTT. Protein: CASLLAGAPDTQYF. The chain couples TRBV6-1 to TRBJ2-3; 10 nucleotides agree with TRBD2. The CDR3 runs 14 residues. Germline-derived CDR1 and CDR2 are MNHNS and SASEGT. V shed 8 bases and J 4 bases; nucleotides not matched to a gene: 6.

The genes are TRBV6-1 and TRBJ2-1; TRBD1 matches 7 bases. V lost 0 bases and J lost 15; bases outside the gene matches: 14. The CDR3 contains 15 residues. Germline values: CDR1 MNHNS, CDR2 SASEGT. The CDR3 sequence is CASSEAGNLGTARFF. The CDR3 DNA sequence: TGTGCCAGCAGTGAAGCGGGTAACTTAGGGACAGCTAGGTTCTTC.

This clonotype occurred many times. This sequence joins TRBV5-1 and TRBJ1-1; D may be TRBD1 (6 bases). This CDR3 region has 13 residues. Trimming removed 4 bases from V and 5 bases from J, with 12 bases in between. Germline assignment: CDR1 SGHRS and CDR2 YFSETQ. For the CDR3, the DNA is TGCGCCAGCAGCGGTACAGGGCGAACTGAAGCTTTCTTT. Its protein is CASSGTGRTEAFF.

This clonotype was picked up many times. DNA for the CDR3: TGTGCCAGCAGTCCAGGGGGCAGTCAGCCCCAGCATTTT. The encoded protein is CASSPGGSQPQHF. This sequence joins TRBV2 and TRBJ1-5, with 8 nucleotides matching TRBD1. This CDR3 is built from 13 residues. CDR1 is SNHLY and CDR2 is FYNNEI in the germline V gene. The V and J ends lost 5 bases and 6 bases, in that order; junction bases with no gene match: 3.

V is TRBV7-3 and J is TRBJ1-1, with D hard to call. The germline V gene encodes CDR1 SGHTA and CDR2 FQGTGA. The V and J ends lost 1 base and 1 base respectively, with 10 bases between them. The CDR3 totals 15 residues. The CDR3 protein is CASSLNGGGNTEAFF. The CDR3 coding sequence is TGTGCCAGCAGCTTAAACGGCGGTGGGAACACTGAAGCTTTCTTT.

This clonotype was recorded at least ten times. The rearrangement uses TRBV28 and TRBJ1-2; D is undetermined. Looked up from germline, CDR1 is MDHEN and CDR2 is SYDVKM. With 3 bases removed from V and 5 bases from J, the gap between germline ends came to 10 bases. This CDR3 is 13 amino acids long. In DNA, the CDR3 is TGTGCCAGCAGTTTCCCTCGAGGGTATGGCTACACCTTC. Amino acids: CASSFPRGYGYTF.